A single sample gave rise to the 16 T cell receptor beta chains below, sequenced in a study of T cells in Graves' hyperthyroidism and ophthalmopathy. TCR beta CDR3 regions were amplified from RNA transcripts. Carried out on the TCR CDR3, a first-round RT-PCR used the HTBI primer set. TCRdb called the multiplex PCR reads again in MiXCR, with one record for every CDR3 protein. The sample consists of roughly 720,000 distinct CDR3 sequences, around 15% of them appearing once. Sequencing was carried out using blood. The receptors were gathered from a man in his forties or fifties with Graves' hyperthyroidism.

This clonotype was seen at least ten times. This chain joins TRBV12-3 or TRBV12-4 and TRBJ1-3, with D possibly matching TRBD1 (6 bases). Trimming shortened V by 5 bases and J by 0 bases, and 11 bases separated the two germline ends. CDR3 length: 15 amino acids. The CDR3 reads CASSRQANSGNTIYF. CDR3 DNA sequence: TGTGCCAGCAGTCGACAGGCCAACTCTGGAAACACCATATATTTT.

This clonotype was recorded many times. The chain combines TRBV11-2 with TRBJ1-2; D might be TRBD1 (6 bases). CDR1 SGHAT and CDR2 FQNNGV come from the germline V gene. The germline V and J ends were trimmed by 4 bases and 5 bases, with 23 bases remaining between them. The CDR3 consists of 17 residues. DNA for the CDR3: TGTGCCAGCAGCTCGACCTCCTCTGACAGGTCTCTGTATGGCTACACCTTC. It translates to CASSSTSSDRSLYGYTF.

Comments on this clonotype: A single base separates this from a much larger clone, so it may be a read error. V is TRBV6-5 and J is TRBJ2-7; 8 nucleotides match TRBD2. This CDR3 has 16 residues. CDR1 is MNHEY and CDR2 is SVGAGI in the germline V gene. CDR3 bases: TGTGCCAGCGGTTACGGACTAGCTGAAATCTCCTACGAGCAGTACTTC. It encodes CASGYGLAEISYEQYF.

The rearrangement links TRBV5-1 to TRBJ2-3; 7 nucleotides match TRBD2. CDR3 length equals 14 residues. Germline CDR1 reads SGHRS; CDR2 reads YFSETQ. The trim removed 3 bases at V and 4 bases at J, leaving 5 bases unmatched. The DNA of the CDR3 is TGCGCCAGCAGCTATGCGGGGGAGGCAGATACGCAGTATTTT. Amino acid sequence: CASSYAGEADTQYF.

This sequence joins TRBV7-9 and TRBJ2-2, with D perhaps matching TRBD2 (6 bases). V lost 5 bases and J lost 0, with 10 bases in between. The germline V gene encodes CDR1 SEHNR and CDR2 FQNEAQ (reference sequence). This CDR3 is 15 amino acids long. CDR3 DNA: TGTGCCAGCAGCGGAGGGGTCACGAACACCGGGGAGCTGTTTTTT. Translated: CASSGGVTNTGELFF.

The sample holds many counts of this clonotype. The chain carries TRBV30 and TRBJ2-7, with D uncertain. Trimming stripped 0 bases from V and 5 bases from J, with 5 bases between. The length of the CDR3 is 11 residues. Germline V gives CDR1 GTSNPN, CDR2 SVGIG (reference sequence). CDR3 DNA: TGTGCCTGGAGTGTACCAGACGAGCAGTACTTC. This codes for CAWSVPDEQYF.

This clonotype has only a few counts. CDR3 amino acids: CASSQQGQGALGIYEQYF. In DNA, the CDR3 is TGTGCCAGCAGCCAGCAGGGACAGGGGGCTTTAGGCATTTACGAGCAGTACTTC. This chain uses TRBV4-2 with TRBJ2-7; TRBD1 matches at 12 bases. Losses at the gene ends were 3 bases for V and 4 bases for J; bases not matched to a gene: 13. CDR1 and CDR2 from the germline V gene are LGHNA and YNFKEQ. CDR3 length: 18 amino acids.

There are many counts of this clonotype. The rearrangement uses TRBV12-3 or TRBV12-4 and TRBJ2-7; 10 bases are shared with TRBD1. The length of the CDR3 is 14 residues. Trimming removed 6 bases from V and 6 bases from J; junction bases left unmatched: 8. The CDR3 is CASRRGQGQREQYF. The CDR3 coding sequence is TGTGCCAGCAGACGGGGACAGGGGCAGCGCGAGCAGTACTTC.

In its sample, this clonotype was seen many times. The J gene is TRBJ1-3, the V gene TRBV2; D is perhaps TRBD1 (6 bases). Germline CDR1 and CDR2: SNHLY and FYNNEI. Deletions cut 6 bases from V and 2 bases from J, with 14 bases between. The CDR3 covers 15 residues. The CDR3, as DNA: TGTGCCAGCAGCGGAGGGACACCGGCTGGAAACACCATATATTTT. Its translation is CASSGGTPAGNTIYF.

The V call is TRBV3-1, the J call TRBJ1-6, with no clear D. The CDR3 runs to 13 residues. Trimming took 1 base from V and 8 from J, leaving 6 bases between them. Germline V gives CDR1 LGHDT, CDR2 YNNKEL (reference sequence). CDR3 loop: CASSQGWDSPLHF. For the CDR3, the DNA is TGTGCCAGCAGCCAAGGCTGGGATTCACCCCTCCACTTT.

This clonotype occurred a few times. The rearrangement links TRBV12-3 or TRBV12-4 to TRBJ1-5; D might be TRBD1 (6 bases). This CDR3 comprises 16 residues. Between the trimmed V and J ends, which lost 6 bases and 4 bases, there was a span of 19 bases. The CDR3 DNA reads as TGTGCCAGCAGCCAGTCACAGGGTCCGTGGAATCAGCCCCAGCATTTT. Translated: CASSQSQGPWNQPQHF.

This sequence joins TRBV24-1 and TRBJ1-5; 9 bases line up with TRBD1. V was clipped by 5 bases and J by 3 bases; unmatched bases: 13. The germline V gene has CDR1 KGHDR and CDR2 SFDVKD. The CDR3 is 18 residues long. CDR3 DNA sequence: TGTGCCACCAGTGCCCACTCGGACAGGGGTATTCTCAATCAGCCCCAGCATTTT. Residues: CATSAHSDRGILNQPQHF.

The chain has TRBV24-1 and TRBJ2-3, with 11 bases fitting TRBD2. With 9 bases clipped from V and 0 bases from J, the junction kept 4 bases outside the gene matches. The CDR3 runs to 15 residues. Germline values: CDR1 KGHDR, CDR2 SFDVKD. CDR3 residues: CATSRLAGSTDTQYF. The CDR3, as DNA: TGTGCCACCTCACGACTAGCGGGAAGCACAGATACGCAGTATTTT.

There are a few counts of this clonotype. DNA for the CDR3: TGTGCCAGCAACCCGGTGCGAGGGTTAGCGGGAGAAGCAGATACGCAGTATTTT. It is translated as CASNPVRGLAGEADTQYF. The chain combines TRBV25-1 with TRBJ2-3; 9 nucleotides match TRBD2. CDR1 MGHDK and CDR2 SYGVNS come from the germline V gene. The V segment lost 7 bases and the J segment 4 bases; nucleotides outside the gene matches: 18. There are 18 residues in the CDR3.

This clonotype was seen at least ten times. The chain couples TRBV7-3 to TRBJ2-7; 7 bases are a match to TRBD1. This CDR3 has 15 amino acids. The V gene end was trimmed by 5 bases and the J gene end by 2 bases; junction bases not matched to a gene: 9. Germline assignment: CDR1 SGHTA and CDR2 FQGTGA. The CDR3 spells CASSLSPGGTYEQYF. The CDR3 nucleotides are TGTGCCAGCAGCCTGTCGCCAGGGGGAACCTACGAGCAGTACTTC.

This clonotype has just a few counts. The J gene is TRBJ1-5, the V gene TRBV12-3 or TRBV12-4; the match to TRBD1 covers 8 bases. Trimming removed 5 bases from V and 3 bases from J; junction bases left unmatched: 6. This CDR3 contains 15 residues. CDR3 sequence reads: CASSPTGESNQPQHF. CDR3 DNA sequence: TGTGCCAGCAGTCCGACAGGGGAGTCCAATCAGCCCCAGCATTTT.